The rows below give T cell receptor beta chains drawn from one sample of a study of blood T cells in healthy people across ages. One entry per CDR3 protein results from TCRdb running MiXCR on the 5' RACE reads. The repertoire holds approximately 680,000 distinct CDR3 sequences, 32% seen once, with about 16% in the top ten. Sequencing was performed on blood. These receptors all come from an elderly woman in good health. Each CDR3 is given with its conserved first and last residue. Fields, in order: D gene, V gene, clone size, J gene, CDR3 DNA, CDR3 protein. The D gene is left open where the match is weak. The size entry is marked missing in some rows and otherwise reads once, few, many or a size class.

.	TRBV30	many	TRBJ1-2	TGTGCCTGGAGAAGAGTTGGCTACACCTTC	CAWRRVGYTF
TRBD2	TRBV10-3	.	TRBJ2-1	TGTGCCATCAGACTAGCGGGAGCTGAGCAGTTCTTC	CAIRLAGAEQFF
TRBD2	TRBV7-2	.	TRBJ2-3	TGTGCCAGCAGCCGCGCGGGAGGAACGAATACGCAGTATTTT	CASSRAGGTNTQYF
TRBD1	TRBV12-3/TRBV12-4	many	TRBJ1-2	TGTGCCAGCAGCAGAACAGGGGGCGCTAACTATGGCTACACCTTC	CASSRTGGANYGYTF
.	TRBV24-1	many	TRBJ2-3	TGTGCCACCAGTGATTTTTCCGGGACGGATACGCAGTATTTT	CATSDFSGTDTQYF
TRBD1	TRBV2	few	TRBJ2-7	TGTGCCAGCAGTGCCGGGACAGGGGGCTTCTACGAGCAGTACTTC	CASSAGTGGFYEQYF
.	TRBV30	few	TRBJ2-2	TGTGCCTGGAGCCCCTCCGGGGAGCTGTTTTTT	CAWSPSGELFF
TRBD1	TRBV10-3	.	TRBJ2-6	TGTGCCATCAGTCCAGGGGGACCCTCTGGGGCCAACGTCCTGACTTTC	CAISPGGPSGANVLTF
TRBD2	TRBV5-1	.	TRBJ2-3	TGCGCCAGCAGCTTCGTGGGGGGGAGCACAGATACGCAGTATTTT	CASSFVGGSTDTQYF
.	TRBV6-5	.	TRBJ2-2	TGTGCCAGCTGGAGGAACACCGGGGAGCTGTTTTTT	CASWRNTGELFF
TRBD2	TRBV7-2	.	TRBJ2-5	TGTGCCAGCAGCACCAGACTAGCGGGGAAAAATGGGGAGACCCAGTACTTC	CASSTRLAGKNGETQYF
TRBD2	TRBV7-2	many	TRBJ2-3	TGTGCCAGCAGCTTAGTAGTAGGACTAGCGGGGGCCACAGATACGCAGTATTTT	CASSLVVGLAGATDTQYF
.	TRBV6-2/TRBV6-3	few	TRBJ1-5	TGTGCCAGCAGTTACCCGGGGCCCCAGCATTTT	CASSYPGPQHF
TRBD1	TRBV4-1	.	TRBJ1-1	TGCGCCAGCAGCCAGGCTGACAGGGAGGTTACTGAAGCTTTCTTT	CASSQADREVTEAFF
.	TRBV7-6	many	TRBJ2-5	TGTGCCAGCAGCTTAAATAGCCGGCGAGAGACCCAGTACTTC	CASSLNSRRETQYF
.	TRBV5-1	.	TRBJ2-7	TGCGCCAGCAGCTTGGATGAGTACTCCTACGAGCAGTACTTC	CASSLDEYSYEQYF
TRBD1	TRBV10-2	.	TRBJ1-5	TGCGCCAGCAGCCTGGACAGGGTAGGACAGCCCCAGCATTTT	CASSLDRVGQPQHF
.	TRBV3-1	.	TRBJ2-7	TGTGCCAGCAGCCGGCTCCCAGGGAGTACAACCTACGAGCAGTACTTC	CASSRLPGSTTYEQYF
TRBD1	TRBV6-5	.	TRBJ1-2	TGTGCCAGCAGTTACGCCGGACAGGTGGAAGGCTACACCTTC	CASSYAGQVEGYTF
.	TRBV7-2	many	TRBJ1-1	TGTGCCAGCAGCCCCCGAGGAGGCAGTAACACTGAAGCTTTCTTT	CASSPRGGSNTEAFF
TRBD2	TRBV7-9	many	TRBJ2-1	TGTGCCAGCAGCCGTAGCGGGGGGGCCGATGAGCAGTTCTTC	CASSRSGGADEQFF
TRBD2	TRBV13	.	TRBJ2-1	TGTGCCAGCAGCGGCAGACTAGCCTCCTACAATGAGCAGTTCTTC	CASSGRLASYNEQFF
TRBD2	TRBV6-5	many	TRBJ2-1	TGTGCCAGCAGTGCCTCTAGCGGGGGTTACAATGAGCAGTTCTTC	CASSASSGGYNEQFF
TRBD1	TRBV7-2	many	TRBJ1-2	TGTGCCAGCAGCCGGGCCGGCCCGGGACAGTATGGCTACACCTTC	CASSRAGPGQYGYTF
TRBD2	TRBV7-3	.	TRBJ2-3	TGTGCCAGCAGCCGACCACGGAGCGGGGGGGCCGGAGATACGCAGTATTTT	CASSRPRSGGAGDTQYF
.	TRBV30	.	TRBJ1-2	TGTGCCTGGAGACCGGGACAAAGCTATGGCTACACCTTC	CAWRPGQSYGYTF
TRBD2	TRBV7-9	many	TRBJ2-5	TGTGCCAGCAGCTTAGATGGGGACTACCGAGAGACCCAGTACTTC	CASSLDGDYRETQYF
.	TRBV14	many	TRBJ2-3	TGTGCCAGCAGCCATTCAGATACGCAGTATTTT	CASSHSDTQYF
TRBD2	TRBV4-2	once	TRBJ2-7	TGTGCCAGCAGCCAAGGACTAGCGATAACCTACGAGCAGTACTTC	CASSQGLAITYEQYF
.	TRBV2	.	TRBJ1-2	TGTGCCAGCAGTGAGAGTGAAGGGCAGGGAGATGCCTACACCTTC	CASSESEGQGDAYTF
.	TRBV7-9	.	TRBJ2-4	TGTGCCAGCAGCCCCGCCTGGGAGGACAGCTTAGCCAAAAACATTCAGTACTTC	CASSPAWEDSLAKNIQYF
.	TRBV27	many	TRBJ2-5	TGTGCCAGCAGTTTCGGGCAGGGTGAGACCCAGTACTTC	CASSFGQGETQYF
.	TRBV20-1	many	TRBJ2-4	TGCAGTGCTCGCATGTCGGGTGCCAAAAACATTCAGTACTTC	CSARMSGAKNIQYF
.	TRBV19	.	TRBJ1-5	TGCGCCAGCCGCTCCCGGGACGTATTAAATCAGCCCCAGCATTTT	CASRSRDVLNQPQHF
.	TRBV5-1	.	TRBJ2-7	TGCGCCAGCAGCTGGAGGCAGGGAGGCTACGAGCAGTACTTC	CASSWRQGGYEQYF
.	TRBV7-2	few	TRBJ2-2	TGTGCCAGCAGCTTTGGGCGGGCCACCGGGGAGCTGTTTTTT	CASSFGRATGELFF
.	TRBV29-1	many	TRBJ2-3	TGCAGCGTTGAGTTTCTGGATACGCAGTATTTT	CSVEFLDTQYF
.	TRBV28	.	TRBJ1-2	TGTGCCGGCAGCGGGGCGGCGGTTCAGGACTATGGCTACACCTTC	CAGSGAAVQDYGYTF
.	TRBV6-5	.	TRBJ2-3	TGTGCCAGCAAGAGGGGATTCACAGATACGCAGTATTTT	CASKRGFTDTQYF
TRBD1	TRBV5-1	many	TRBJ2-7	TGCGCCAGCAGCTTTACCGGGACAGGGCTCGACGAGCAGTACTTC	CASSFTGTGLDEQYF
TRBD2	TRBV20-1	once	TRBJ2-1	TGCAGTAATCTAGCGGGAGGGGTCAATGAGCAGTTCTTC	CSNLAGGVNEQFF
TRBD2	TRBV3-1	many	TRBJ2-1	TGTGCCAGCAGCCAAAATGCGCGGGGGAATGAGCAGTTCTTC	CASSQNARGNEQFF
.	TRBV5-5	many	TRBJ2-3	TGTGCCAGCAGCCCTCGGGCAGGTGGGACAGATACGCAGTATTTT	CASSPRAGGTDTQYF
TRBD2	TRBV4-1	.	TRBJ2-1	TGCGCCAGCACGGCGGGACTAGCGTCCAATGAGCAGTTCTTC	CASTAGLASNEQFF
.	TRBV20-1	.	TRBJ1-5	TGCAGTGCTAGAGATTTTATCGGAAATCAGCCCCAGCATTTT	CSARDFIGNQPQHF
.	TRBV6-2/TRBV6-3	many	TRBJ2-5	TGTGCCAGCAGTTACGATAGGTTGACCCAGTACTTC	CASSYDRLTQYF
.	TRBV15	many	TRBJ2-7	TGTGCCACCAGCAGAGGCTCGAACGTCTACGAGCAGTACTTC	CATSRGSNVYEQYF
TRBD1	TRBV6-1	many	TRBJ1-2	TGTGCCAGCAGTGAAGCGAGCAGGGGGGGGTATGGCTACACCTTC	CASSEASRGGYGYTF
.	TRBV12-3/TRBV12-4	few	TRBJ1-4	TGTGCCAGCACCGGCCTTAGTGGGGAAAAACTGTTTTTT	CASTGLSGEKLFF
.	TRBV10-3	many	TRBJ2-3	TGTGCCATCACCATGACAGTCTCCACAGATACGCAGTATTTT	CAITMTVSTDTQYF
TRBD1	TRBV7-2	many	TRBJ1-1	TGTGCCAGCAGCTCGACAGGGGCTTCGAACACTGAAGCTTTCTTT	CASSSTGASNTEAFF
.	TRBV7-2	.	TRBJ2-5	TGTGCCAGCAGCTCCCTAAATGTAACCCAGTACTTC	CASSSLNVTQYF
TRBD1	TRBV5-1	.	TRBJ2-3	TGCGCCAGCAGCTTGGCTAGGGGGCGATCGGCTAGCACAGATACGCAGTATTTT	CASSLARGRSASTDTQYF
.	TRBV28	few	TRBJ2-7	TGTGCCAGCAGCCCACAACAATGGGGGCTACACGAGCAGTACTTC	CASSPQQWGLHEQYF
.	TRBV20-1	few	TRBJ2-7	TGCAGTGCTCGACGGGACTCACCTTACGAGCAGTACTTC	CSARRDSPYEQYF
.	TRBV6-2/TRBV6-3	few	TRBJ2-2	TGTGCCAGCCGAGGGGGTCCGAACACCAGGGAGCTGTTTTTT	CASRGGPNTRELFF
TRBD2	TRBV5-1	.	TRBJ2-3	TGCGCCAGCACCGGACTAGCGGGGGAAGATACGCAGTATTTT	CASTGLAGEDTQYF
.	TRBV25-1	many	TRBJ1-6	TGTGCCAGCAGCCACGGTTATGGACAATCACCCCTCCACTTT	CASSHGYGQSPLHF
.	TRBV18	few	TRBJ1-5	TGTGCCAGCTCACCACCTGTTGTGCAGGGCACCAATCAGCCCCAGCATTTT	CASSPPVVQGTNQPQHF
TRBD2	TRBV20-1	.	TRBJ2-1	TGCAGTGCGGGACTAGCGGGGACCAGCTCTTACAATGAGCAGTTCTTC	CSAGLAGTSSYNEQFF